These 20 T cell receptor beta chains share one sample of origin, sequenced in a study of blood T cell repertoires in COVID-19. Some clones are missing from TCRdb's copy, which holds only in-frame ones; the method was immunoSEQ multiplex PCR. The sample shows 35,000 to 40,000 clones, about nine tenths of them seen only once. Sequenced input: peripheral blood. These receptors were collected from a man between 65 and 85 years old with acute or convalescent COVID-19.

The chain carries TRBV5-3 and TRBJ2-1, with 10 bases that match TRBD2. TRBV5-3 is designated an ORF whose function remains uncertain. The length of the CDR3 is 16 residues. V shed 6 bases, J shed 5 bases, and the junction held 11 bases outside the gene matches. CDR3 in amino acids: CARNFGEREGNNEQFF. CDR3 DNA: TGTGCCAGAAACTTTGGGGAGCGGGAGGGAAACAATGAGCAGTTCTTC.

The chain carries TRBV28 and TRBJ2-4, with 7 bases lining up with TRBD1. CDR1 is MDHEN and CDR2 is SYDVKM in the germline V gene. The CDR3 has 15 residues. V was clipped by 5 bases and J by 4 bases; unmatched bases: 8. The CDR3 DNA follows: TGTGCCAGCAGTGTTCCCGGGACAGTTAAAAACATTCAGTACTTC. Translating gives CASSVPGTVKNIQYF. Based on the CDR3 plus reference TRBV28 and TRBJ2-4, the full variable domain is DVKVTQSSRYLVKRTGEKVFLECVQDMDHENMFWYRQDPGLGLRLIYFSYDVKMKEKGDIPEGYSVSREKKERFSLILESASTNQTSMYLCASSVPGTVKNIQYFGAGTRLSVL.

The chain carries TRBV14 and TRBJ2-1; no clear D gene. Per germline, CDR1 SGHDN and CDR2 FVKESK. V dropped 0 bases and J dropped 1 base, with 7 bases sitting between them. This CDR3 region has 15 residues. The CDR3 DNA is TGTGCCAGCAGCCAAGAATCCTTTTCCTACAATGAGCAGTTCTTC. Translation gives CASSQESFSYNEQFF.

The chain has TRBV6-5 and TRBJ1-5, with D uncertain. The CDR3 is 15 residues long. Looked up from germline, CDR1 is MNHEY and CDR2 is SVGAGI. V was pared by 4 bases and J by 2 bases, with 12 bases between. CDR3 DNA: TGTGCCAGCAGTTCCCTGCGGGCGGGCAATCAGCCCCAGCATTTT. Its translation is CASSSLRAGNQPQHF.

The genes are TRBV29-1 and TRBJ2-7, with D perhaps TRBD2 (6 bases). This CDR3 has 12 residues. V gave up 6 bases and J gave up 6 bases, with 15 bases separating them. CDR1 is SQVTM, CDR2 ANQGSEA, per germline. In DNA, the CDR3 is TGCAGCGTCGGGAGTCCAGGACGCGAGCAGTACTTC. Protein product: CSVGSPGREQYF.

V and J are TRBV27 and TRBJ1-5, with 7 bases lining up with TRBD1. CDR1 and CDR2 from the germline V gene are MNHEY and SMNVEV (reference sequence). CDR3 length: 16 amino acids. V lost 4 bases, J lost 4 bases, and 10 bases stayed unmatched. CDR3 amino acids: CASSSWDSGGNQPQHF. The CDR3 region has the DNA TGTGCCAGCAGTTCGTGGGACAGTGGGGGGAATCAGCCCCAGCATTTT.

A single count supports this clone. This chain uses TRBV11-2 with TRBJ2-7; 9 bases align to TRBD1. The CDR3 contains 13 residues. Looked up from germline, CDR1 is SGHAT and CDR2 is FQNNGV. The junction had 6 bases not matched to a gene; V was cut back by 6 bases and J by 6 bases. This CDR3 reads CASSRDRVGEQYF. In nucleotides, the CDR3 is TGTGCCAGCAGTCGGGACAGGGTGGGCGAGCAGTACTTC.

Only one count was recorded for this clone. The chain links TRBV11-3 to TRBJ1-1; D call uncertain. The germline V and J ends were trimmed by 0 bases and 5 bases, with 7 bases remaining between them. Germline V gene lookup returns CDR1 SGHNT and CDR2 YENEEA. The CDR3 loop spans 13 amino acids. For the CDR3, the DNA is TGTGCCAGCAGCTTAGAGGGAGGGACTGAAGCTTTCTTT. It specifies CASSLEGGTEAFF.

V usage is TRBV6-4 and J usage is TRBJ2-3; 9 bases line up with TRBD2. Germline CDR1 and CDR2: MRHNA and SNTAGT. The CDR3 runs 15 residues. V gave up 8 bases and J gave up 5 bases; unmatched junction bases: 11. The CDR3 coding sequence is TGTGCCAGCTTTGGGGGCGGGAGGGCCGAAGATACGCAGTATTTT. Translated, it gives CASFGGGRAEDTQYF.

The CDR3 protein is CASNPAADSPLHF. The CDR3 DNA follows: TGTGCCAGTAACCCTGCAGCGGATTCACCCCTCCACTTT. The chain combines TRBV19 with TRBJ1-6; D ambiguous. With 7 bases removed from V and 8 bases from J, the gap between germline ends came to 12 bases. The germline gives CDR1 LNHDA, CDR2 SQIVND (reference sequence). The CDR3 runs 13 residues.

The chain joins TRBV5-1 to TRBJ1-3; perhaps TRBD1 as D (5 bases). Germline CDR1 SGHRS, CDR2 YFSETQ. V was trimmed by 4 bases and J by 0 bases, leaving 11 bases between them. The CDR3 consists of 15 residues. CDR3 nucleotides: TGCGCCAGCAGCCCACAGGCCGGCTCTGGAAACACCATATATTTT. It encodes CASSPQAGSGNTIYF.

The table lists this clone with a count of one. V gene TRBV6-2 or TRBV6-3 combines with J gene TRBJ2-7; 12 nucleotides agree with TRBD2. This CDR3 region has 17 residues. Per the germline V gene, CDR1 is MNHEY and CDR2 is SVGEGT. V trimming: 2 bases; J trimming: 2 bases; junction bases outside the gene matches: 7. The CDR3 DNA follows: TGTGCCAGCAGTTACCCCAGGCCTAGCGGGAGGGCCTACGAGCAGTACTTC. Residues: CASSYPRPSGRAYEQYF.

V gene TRBV28 combines with J gene TRBJ1-3; D unclear. Germline CDR1 and CDR2: MDHEN and SYDVKM. The CDR3 is made up of 13 amino acids. V was clipped by 6 bases and J by 5 bases, with 11 bases between them. In DNA form, the CDR3 reads TGTGCCAGCAGCTACGGACTAAGAAACACCATATATTTT. It is translated as CASSYGLRNTIYF.

CDR3 sequence reads: CASSITLRVVEVHF. CDR3 DNA sequence: TGTGCCAGTAGTATAACTCTGAGGGTCGTGGAGGTCCACTTT. The chain uses TRBV19 and TRBJ1-6, with D hard to call. Germline lookup yields CDR1 LNHDA and CDR2 SQIVND (reference sequence). V lost 2 bases and J lost 17, with 19 bases in between. CDR3 length equals 14 residues. Full variable domain (outside the CDR3, taken from reference TRBV19 and TRBJ1-6): DGGITQSPKYLFRKEGQNVTLSCEQNLNHDAMYWYRQDPGQGLRLIYYSQIVNDFQKGDIAEGYSVSREKKESFPLTVTSAQKNPTAFYLCASSITLRVVEVHFGNGTRLTVT.

The chain employs TRBV11-3 and TRBJ2-1; 9 nucleotides align to TRBD2. CDR1 SGHNT and CDR2 YENEEA come from the germline V gene. The length of the CDR3 is 15 residues. The trim removed 4 bases at V and 2 bases at J, leaving 3 bases unmatched. As DNA, the CDR3 is TGTGCCAGCAGCTCGGGCGGGAGGGCCTACAATGAGCAGTTCTTC. Amino acids: CASSSGGRAYNEQFF.

The rearrangement joins TRBV6-2 or TRBV6-3 to TRBJ2-7; TRBD2 might be the D (6 bases). The germline V gene has CDR1 MNHEY and CDR2 SVGEGT. The CDR3 has 15 residues. V was trimmed by 5 bases and J by 4 bases, leaving 18 bases between them. The CDR3 DNA is TGTGCCAGCAGTGACCGAGCGAGGAGGGGTTACGAGCAGTACTTC. Translated, it gives CASSDRARRGYEQYF.

The V gene is TRBV11-3, the J gene TRBJ2-7, with TRBD1 identical over 10 bases. V trimming: 5 bases; J trimming: 3 bases; junction bases outside the gene matches: 7. In germline, CDR1 is SGHNT, CDR2 YENEEA. There are 15 residues in the CDR3. The chain's CDR3 is CASSPGQGEGYEQYF. Written as DNA, the CDR3 is TGTGCCAGCAGCCCAGGACAGGGGGAGGGCTACGAGCAGTACTTC. The entire variable domain, with the rest obtained from reference TRBV11-3 and TRBJ2-7, is as follows: EAGVVQSPRYKIIEKKQPVAFWCNPISGHNTLYWYLQNLGQGPELLIRYENEEAVDDSQLPKDRFSAERLKGVDSTLKIQPAELGDSAVYLCASSPGQGEGYEQYFGPGTRLTVT.

The genes are TRBV5-1 and TRBJ1-1, with TRBD1 matching 10 bases. The CDR3 length is 14 residues. V was pared by 3 bases and J by 4 bases, with 3 bases of the junction left unmatched. Germline loops: CDR1 SGHRS, CDR2 YFSETQ. The CDR3 spells CASSSDRGLTEAFF. The CDR3 bases are TGCGCCAGCAGCTCTGACAGGGGGCTCACTGAAGCTTTCTTT.

V and J are TRBV18 and TRBJ2-5, with 8 bases identical to TRBD1. Germline V gene sequence: CDR1 KGHSH, CDR2 LQKENI. The ends lost 0 bases at V and 5 bases at J; junction bases unmatched: 5. The CDR3 extends over 15 amino acids. CDR3: CASSPPTGGSETQYF. The CDR3 DNA sequence: TGTGCCAGCTCACCACCTACAGGGGGAAGTGAGACCCAGTACTTC.

The rearrangement links TRBV7-6 to TRBJ2-7; 12 bases match TRBD2. There are 17 residues in the CDR3. Germline V gene sequence: CDR1 SGHVS, CDR2 FNYEAQ. V shed 5 bases and J 1 base; nucleotides not matched to a gene: 9. In DNA, the CDR3 is TGTGCCAGCAGCGCTCGACTAGCGGGAGCTAGGTCCTACGAGCAGTACTTC. Protein product: CASSARLAGARSYEQYF.